This T cell receptor beta chain was found in a study of shared clonotypes between healthy human individuals. General study findings and limits: With a few donors compared, 4% to 5.5% of naive CD4 clonotypes were shared.

Genomic DNA of each subset was evenly split across several immunoSEQ plates. Clones were sequenced by immunoSEQ multiplex PCR, and TCRdb holds only the in-frame ones, with some missing. The sample lists roughly 890,000 clones; more than 85% were seen once. Terminally differentiated effector memory CD45RA+ cells were excluded from the naive CD8 cells, which were CD45RO-negative and positively selected for CCR7. The length of the CDR3 is 17 residues. CDR1 and CDR2 from the germline V gene are LGHNA and YNFKEQ. J was trimmed by 4 bases and V by 0 bases; bases with no gene match: 10. Details on this clone: Its target is unknown.

The sequenced sample was naive CD8+ T cells sorted from blood. This rearrangement joins TRBV4-2 to TRBJ2-7; 9 positions match TRBD2. The sequence came from a man aged 30 to 39 in good health. The CDR3 DNA reads as TGTGCCAGCAGCCAAGACTTGGAAGCGGGAGGTATATACGAGCAGTACTTC. As protein: CASSQDLEAGGIYEQYF.